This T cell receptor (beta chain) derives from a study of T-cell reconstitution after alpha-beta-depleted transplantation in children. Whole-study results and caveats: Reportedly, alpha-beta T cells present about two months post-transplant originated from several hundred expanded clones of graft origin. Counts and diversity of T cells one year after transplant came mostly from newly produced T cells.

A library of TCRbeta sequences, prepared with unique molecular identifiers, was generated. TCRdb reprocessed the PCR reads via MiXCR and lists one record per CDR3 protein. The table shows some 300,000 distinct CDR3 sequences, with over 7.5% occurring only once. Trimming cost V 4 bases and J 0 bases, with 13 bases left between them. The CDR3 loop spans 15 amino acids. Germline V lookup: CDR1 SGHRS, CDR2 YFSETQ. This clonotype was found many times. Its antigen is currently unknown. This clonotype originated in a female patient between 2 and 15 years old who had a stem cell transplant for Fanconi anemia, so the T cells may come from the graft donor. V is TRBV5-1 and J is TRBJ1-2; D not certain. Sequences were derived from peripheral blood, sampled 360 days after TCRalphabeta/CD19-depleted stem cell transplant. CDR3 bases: TGCGCCAGCAGCCCCCGTTCAGCAGCTAACTATGGCTACACCTTC. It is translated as CASSPRSAANYGYTF.